These 27 T cell receptor beta chains were sequenced from one sample in a study of T cell responses to AZD1222 COVID-19 vaccine. Assay used: immunoSEQ multiplex PCR; TCRdb lists only in-frame clones, some missing. The repertoire holds roughly 200,000 clones, with roughly 92% as singletons. This sample comprised peripheral blood, obtained on day 0 of AZD1222 vaccination. Receptor source: an adult in good health.

The rearrangement joins TRBV3-1 (or the pseudogene TRBV3-2) to TRBJ1-2, with D possibly TRBD1 on 5 matching bases. CDR1 and CDR2 from the germline V gene are LGHDT and YNNKEL (reference sequence). Trimming removed 0 bases at V and 4 bases at J, with 15 bases between. This CDR3 comprises 16 residues. The CDR3 DNA follows: TGTGCCAGCAGCCAAGACCCCTCGACAGAGGGCTATGGCTACACCTTC. Its protein product is CASSQDPSTEGYGYTF.

The chain couples TRBV7-2 to TRBJ1-2, with D tentatively TRBD1 (6 bases). CDR3 size: 13 residues. CDR1 SGHTA and CDR2 FQGNSA come from the germline V gene. V was pared by 5 bases and J by 5 bases, with 12 bases between. CDR3: CASSDRQAYGYTF. The CDR3 DNA sequence: TGTGCCAGCAGCGATAGACAGGCGTATGGCTACACCTTC.

The chain has TRBV30 and TRBJ1-3; maybe TRBD1 (6 bases). Germline-derived CDR1 and CDR2 are GTSNPN and SVGIG (reference sequence). With 0 bases removed from V and 4 bases from J, the gap between germline ends came to 10 bases. The CDR3 runs to 14 residues. The CDR3 DNA follows: TGTGCCTGGAGTGTGGGGGCCGGAGGAAACACCATATATTTT. Translated: CAWSVGAGGNTIYF.

The CDR3 DNA sequence: TGCAGCGTTGAAGATAGCAGGGGTCCGGGCGAGCAGTACTTC. It specifies CSVEDSRGPGEQYF. The chain recombines TRBV29-1 with TRBJ2-7, with TRBD1 as a possible D gene (6 bases). CDR1 and CDR2 from the germline V gene are SQVTM and ANQGSEA. Trimming shortened V by 0 bases and J by 6 bases, and 15 bases separated the two germline ends. The CDR3 contains 14 residues.

V is TRBV7-2 and J is TRBJ1-2; D possibly corresponds to TRBD1 (6 bases). Germline V gene data show CDR1 as SGHTA and CDR2 as FQGNSA. The CDR3 spans 15 residues. The V and J ends lost 5 bases and 7 bases respectively, with 20 bases between them. CDR3 protein: CASSTIGGQFLGYTF. The CDR3 DNA is TGTGCCAGCAGCACGATCGGAGGACAGTTTCTTGGCTACACCTTC.

The rearrangement links TRBV5-1 to TRBJ1-2; 8 nucleotides agree with TRBD1. V dropped 0 bases and J dropped 7; count of bases not matched to a gene: 8. The germline V gene has CDR1 SGHRS and CDR2 YFSETQ. The CDR3 sequence is 15 residues long. The CDR3 reads CASSLGTGTFSGYTF. For the CDR3, the DNA is TGCGCCAGCAGCTTGGGGACAGGGACGTTCAGTGGCTACACCTTC.

The chain carries TRBV19 and TRBJ1-2, with 12 positions matching TRBD1. V gave up 1 base and J gave up 8 bases; unmatched junction bases: 8. Looked up from germline, CDR1 is LNHDA and CDR2 is SQIVND (reference sequence). The CDR3 is made up of 16 amino acids. CDR3 loop: CASSIVPGQGANGYTF. The CDR3 DNA reads TGTGCCAGTAGTATAGTGCCGGGACAGGGGGCTAACGGCTACACCTTC. The full variable domain, in which reference TRBV19 and TRBJ1-2 provide the parts outside the CDR3, is DGGITQSPKYLFRKEGQNVTLSCEQNLNHDAMYWYRQDPGQGLRLIYYSQIVNDFQKGDIAEGYSVSREKKESFPLTVTSAQKNPTAFYLCASSIVPGQGANGYTFGSGTRLTVV.

The chain employs TRBV14 and TRBJ1-1; no clear D gene. Germline assignment: CDR1 SGHDN and CDR2 FVKESK. The CDR3 spans 15 residues. Trimming pared 5 bases from V and 1 base from J, leaving 14 bases between. CDR3 in DNA: TGTGCCAGCAGCTCACGCCGGGCCCAGAACACTGAAGCTTTCTTT. It translates to CASSSRRAQNTEAFF.

V is TRBV6-2 or TRBV6-3 and J is TRBJ1-1, with TRBD1 matching over 8 bases. The CDR3 totals 18 residues. Unmatched junction bases numbered 14, after V lost 2 bases and J lost 3 bases. The V gene's germline CDR1 is MNHEY and CDR2 SVGEGT. The CDR3 region has the DNA TGTGCCAGCAGTTACCGAGACACGGACAGGGTAAGATACACTGAAGCTTTCTTT. Translating it yields CASSYRDTDRVRYTEAFF.

This sequence joins TRBV5-5 and TRBJ1-1; 10 nucleotides agree with TRBD1. V lost 4 bases to trimming and J lost 5 bases; unmatched junction nucleotides: 8. This CDR3 has 15 residues. In germline, CDR1 is SGHKS, CDR2 YYEKEE (reference sequence). CDR3 sequence reads: CASSTYRDRGTEAFF. The CDR3 DNA sequence: TGTGCCAGCAGCACGTACCGGGACAGGGGAACTGAAGCTTTCTTT.

The chain combines TRBV7-9 with TRBJ2-7; D perhaps matches TRBD1 (6 bases). In germline, CDR1 is SEHNR, CDR2 FQNEAQ (reference sequence). V lost 3 bases and J lost 1, with 10 bases in between. This CDR3 is 14 amino acids long. The CDR3 coding sequence is TGTGCCAGCAGCTTGGGCAGGGGTTCCTACGAGCAGTACTTC. It encodes CASSLGRGSYEQYF.

The chain is built from TRBV28 and TRBJ1-2; D is unresolved. Per germline, CDR1 MDHEN and CDR2 SYDVKM. V was clipped by 8 bases and J by 4 bases, with 11 bases between them. The CDR3 contains 12 residues. The CDR3 region is CASFRQPYGYTF. The CDR3 DNA is TGTGCCAGCTTCAGGCAGCCCTATGGCTACACCTTC.

The genes are TRBV2 and TRBJ1-1, with D hard to call. Trimming cost V 5 bases and J 0 bases, with 13 bases left between them. Germline CDR1 is SNHLY and CDR2 is FYNNEI. This CDR3 spans 15 amino acids. The chain's CDR3 is CASSPREPMNTEAFF. The CDR3, as DNA: TGTGCCAGCAGTCCCCGAGAACCCATGAACACTGAAGCTTTCTTT.

This clone was seen once. The chain is built from TRBV7-8 and TRBJ2-2; 11 bases fit TRBD1. Looked up from germline, CDR1 is SGHVS and CDR2 is FQNEAQ. Unmatched junction bases numbered 5, after V lost 5 bases and J lost 3 bases. The CDR3 has 16 amino acids. This CDR3 reads CASSPWTGGDTGELFF. The CDR3 DNA reads as TGTGCCAGCAGCCCCTGGACAGGGGGCGACACCGGGGAGCTGTTTTTT.

The chain employs TRBV10-3 and TRBJ1-1; maybe TRBD1 (5 bases). Trimming pared 0 bases from V and 1 base from J, leaving 18 bases between. The CDR3 covers 18 residues. In germline, CDR1 is ENHRY, CDR2 SYGVKD. The CDR3 bases are TGTGCCATCAGTGAGTCTCGTGGGTTTGTAAGGGGGAACACTGAAGCTTTCTTT. Protein: CAISESRGFVRGNTEAFF.

The chain uses TRBV7-9 and TRBJ2-7, with a tentative D call TRBD1 (5 bases). Looked up from germline, CDR1 is SEHNR and CDR2 is FQNEAQ (reference sequence). This CDR3 spans 14 amino acids. With 5 bases removed from V and 0 bases from J, the gap between germline ends came to 11 bases. CDR3 nucleotides: TGTGCCAGCAGCCGTGACAGTAACTCCTACGAGCAGTACTTC. Protein product: CASSRDSNSYEQYF.

The chain employs TRBV5-4 and TRBJ1-5; D perhaps matches TRBD1 (6 bases). This CDR3 has 16 residues. From germline, CDR1 is SGHNT and CDR2 YYREEE (reference sequence). Trimming pared 1 base from V and 2 bases from J, leaving 13 bases between. The CDR3 bases are TGTGCCAGCAGCTTGTATTCAGGGGCGGGCAATCAGCCCCAGCATTTT. It is translated as CASSLYSGAGNQPQHF.

The chain uses TRBV7-2 and TRBJ2-7; D may be TRBD2 (7 bases). Trimming cost V 4 bases and J 7 bases, with 17 bases left between them. Germline V lookup: CDR1 SGHTA, CDR2 FQGNSA. The length of the CDR3 is 14 residues. As DNA, the CDR3 is TGTGCCAGCAGCTCCAGCCGGGGGGCCTGGGAGCAGTACTTC. It codes for CASSSSRGAWEQYF.

In DNA form, the CDR3 reads TGTGCCAGCAGATGGGCTGAGAACACTGAAGCTTTCTTT. Translating it yields CASRWAENTEAFF. The rearrangement joins TRBV6-5 to TRBJ1-1; D is uncertain. Trimming took 6 bases from V and 1 from J, leaving 9 bases between them. Germline V gene lookup returns CDR1 MNHEY and CDR2 SVGAGI. The CDR3 has 13 amino acids.

The J gene is TRBJ2-1, the V gene TRBV12-5; D is possibly TRBD2 (5 bases). The ends were cut back, 4 bases at V and 0 bases at J, with 10 bases in the middle. Germline-derived CDR1 and CDR2 are LGHNT and FRNRAP. The CDR3 is 15 amino acids. The CDR3 DNA follows: TGTGCTAGTGGTTCGGGGATGAGCTCCTACAATGAGCAGTTCTTC. As protein: CASGSGMSSYNEQFF.

Only one count was recorded for this clone. V gene TRBV4-1 combines with J gene TRBJ1-2, with D hard to call. Trimming took 4 bases from V and 8 from J, leaving 17 bases between them. Germline V CDR1 and CDR2: MGHRA, YSYEKL. The CDR3 runs 14 residues. In nucleotides, the CDR3 is TGCGCCAGCAGCCCGAGTGGAGCGGCGGCAGGCTACACCTTC. It yields the protein CASSPSGAAAGYTF.

The genes are TRBV3-1 (or the pseudogene TRBV3-2) and TRBJ1-1; weak D call: TRBD1 (6 bases). V was trimmed by 4 bases and J by 0 bases, leaving 15 bases between them. Per germline, CDR1 LGHDT and CDR2 YNNKEL (reference sequence). This CDR3 has 16 residues. The CDR3, as DNA: TGTGCCAGCAGCCGCGCTCTGACAGGTATGAACACTGAAGCTTTCTTT. This sequence encodes CASSRALTGMNTEAFF.

This chain uses TRBV5-4 with TRBJ1-2; 7 bases are a match to TRBD1. This CDR3 is built from 15 residues. Trimming cost V 4 bases and J 2 bases; bases outside gene matches: 8. The germline gives CDR1 SGHNT, CDR2 YYREEE (reference sequence). The CDR3 nucleotides read TGTGCCAGCAGCCCAGGACAGGCAAGGAACTATGGCTACACCTTC. Encoded protein: CASSPGQARNYGYTF.

The chain has TRBV9 and TRBJ1-4; 9 bases fit TRBD1. From germline, CDR1 is SGDLS and CDR2 YYNGEE. The CDR3 extends over 15 amino acids. V trimming: 0 bases; J trimming: 8 bases; junction bases outside the gene matches: 5. DNA for the CDR3: TGTGCCAGCAGCGTAGCTGGACAGGGGCGAGAAAAACTGTTTTTT. The encoded protein is CASSVAGQGREKLFF.

J is TRBJ2-1 and V is TRBV7-9, with D tentatively TRBD2 (6 bases). Trimming shortened V by 4 bases and J by 2 bases, and 12 bases separated the two germline ends. CDR3 length equals 15 residues. The germline CDR1 and CDR2 sequences are SEHNR and FQNEAQ (reference sequence). CDR3: CASSSRSGPYNEQFF. The CDR3 DNA reads as TGTGCCAGCAGCTCACGTAGCGGACCCTACAATGAGCAGTTCTTC.

This chain connects TRBV18 to TRBJ1-4; tentative D call: TRBD1 (5 bases). Germline values: CDR1 KGHSH, CDR2 LQKENI. Trimming cost V 4 bases and J 2 bases, with 11 bases left between them. The length of the CDR3 is 15 residues. The CDR3 here is CASSRTGTTNEKLFF. The CDR3 DNA follows: TGTGCCAGCTCACGGACCGGGACGACTAATGAAAAACTGTTTTTT.

J is TRBJ1-2 and V is TRBV7-3, with unresolved D. From germline, CDR1 is SGHTA and CDR2 FQGTGA. Trimming took 0 bases from V and 8 from J, leaving 10 bases between them. The CDR3 has 13 amino acids. CDR3: CASSLTPEEGYTF. The CDR3 DNA follows: TGTGCCAGCAGCTTAACACCTGAAGAGGGCTACACCTTC.